The clone carrying this T cell receptor beta chain was seen a few times. Its antigen is undetermined. The germline gives CDR1 MNHNS, CDR2 SASEGT. This CDR3 is 16 amino acids long. Trimming took off 5 bases at V and 1 base at J, with 16 bases between the two ends. The sample belongs to a study of T-cell memory formation after mild COVID-19. About the study: TCR clusters were largely donor specific. Findings and limits, study-wide: Some responding clones appeared in pre-infection memory, suggesting cross-reactive memory joined. Clones that shrank (day 15 to 85) were balanced CD4/CD8, whereas later expanders leaned CD4+. The authors did not confirm SARS-CoV-2 specificity of second-wave clones peaking day 37.

TCRdb processed the 5' RACE reads anew with MiXCR; each CDR3 protein has one entry. This sample has hundreds of thousands of distinct CDR3 sequences, with about a sixth found just once. This chain connects TRBV6-1 to TRBJ2-3; D is perhaps TRBD1 (6 bases). The sequenced sample consisted of PBMCs or a T cell subset sorted from them (not recorded which). This receptor was taken from a man younger than 30 who had mild COVID-19 (a few samples of this study predate the infection). Cell type and time point are not known. CDR3 loop: CASSLGHQGGTDTQYF. In DNA form, the CDR3 reads TGTGCCAGCAGTCTGGGACACCAAGGAGGCACAGATACGCAGTATTTT.